This is a list of T cell receptor beta chains from one sample in a study of T cell responses to AZD1222 COVID-19 vaccine. Generated by immunoSEQ multiplex PCR, the TCRdb table keeps only in-frame clones and is missing some. The sample records roughly 180,000 clones, over 80% being singletons. Source: peripheral blood, taken on day 0 of AZD1222 vaccination. The receptor set was obtained from an adult in good health. Both conserved end residues are trimmed from each CDR3. A D gene is named only where the DNA matches it firmly.

V gene	D gene	J gene	CDR3 protein
TRBV18	NA	TRBJ2-7	ASSPQGTIGSQY
TRBV19	TRBD1	TRBJ2-7	ASSISRQGAHEQY
TRBV19	NA	TRBJ1-1	ASRVGIHTEAF
TRBV18	TRBD1	TRBJ1-1	ASSEGTGRKAF
TRBV6-5	TRBD1	TRBJ1-1	ASSTYDRGPEAF
TRBV6-5	NA	TRBJ1-3	ASSYSSGVGNTIY
TRBV19	TRBD2	TRBJ2-1	ASKLMGGDQF
TRBV30	NA	TRBJ1-1	ARHRVNTEAF
TRBV7-3	TRBD1	TRBJ1-1	ASSLQGATEAF
TRBV28	TRBD1	TRBJ1-5	ASSPGTALSNQPQH
TRBV10-2	NA	TRBJ1-1	ASSGRRTEAF